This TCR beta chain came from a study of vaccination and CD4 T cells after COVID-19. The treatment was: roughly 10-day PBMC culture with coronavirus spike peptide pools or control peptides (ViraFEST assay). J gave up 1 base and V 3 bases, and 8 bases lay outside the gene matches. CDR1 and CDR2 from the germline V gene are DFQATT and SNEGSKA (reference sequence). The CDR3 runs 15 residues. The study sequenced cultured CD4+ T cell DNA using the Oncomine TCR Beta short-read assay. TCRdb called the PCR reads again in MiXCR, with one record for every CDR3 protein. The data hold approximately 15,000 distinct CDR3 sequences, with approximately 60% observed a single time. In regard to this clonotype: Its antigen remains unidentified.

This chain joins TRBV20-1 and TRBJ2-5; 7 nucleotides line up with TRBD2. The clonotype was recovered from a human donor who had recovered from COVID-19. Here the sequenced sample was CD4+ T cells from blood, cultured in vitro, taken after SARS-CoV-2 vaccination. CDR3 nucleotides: TGCAGTGCTAGGGTGGGAGCGGGGTTCCAAGAGACCCAGTACTTC. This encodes CSARVGAGFQETQYF.